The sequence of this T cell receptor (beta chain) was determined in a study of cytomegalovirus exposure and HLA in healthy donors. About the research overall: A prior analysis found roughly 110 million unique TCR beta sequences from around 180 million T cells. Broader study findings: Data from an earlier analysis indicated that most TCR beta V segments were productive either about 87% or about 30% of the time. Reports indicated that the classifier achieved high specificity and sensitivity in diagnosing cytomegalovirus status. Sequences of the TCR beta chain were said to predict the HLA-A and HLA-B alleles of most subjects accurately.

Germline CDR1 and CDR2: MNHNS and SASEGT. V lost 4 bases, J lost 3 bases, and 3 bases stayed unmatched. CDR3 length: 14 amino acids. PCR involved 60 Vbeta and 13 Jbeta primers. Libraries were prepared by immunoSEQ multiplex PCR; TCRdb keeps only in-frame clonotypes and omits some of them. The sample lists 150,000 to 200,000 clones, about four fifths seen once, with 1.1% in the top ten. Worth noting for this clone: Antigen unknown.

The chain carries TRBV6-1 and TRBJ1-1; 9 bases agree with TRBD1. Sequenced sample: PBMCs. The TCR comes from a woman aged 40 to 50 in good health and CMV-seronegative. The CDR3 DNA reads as TGTGCCAGCAGTGGAACAGGGGGCCACACTGAAGCTTTCTTT. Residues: CASSGTGGHTEAFF.